Below, 26 T cell receptor beta chains from the same sample are listed, as sequenced in a study of OX40 agonist ivuxolimab in advanced cancers. Here immunoSEQ multiplex PCR was the method, and the copy in TCRdb shows in-frame clones only, minus some. The sample has approximately 97,000 clones; 70% to 90% are singletons. Sequences were derived from CD4+ or CD8+ T cells sorted from blood, sampled in a trial of the OX40 agonist ivuxolimab. All receptors derive from an adult with an advanced solid tumor such as melanoma, head and neck, liver or kidney cancer.

The chain employs TRBV9 and TRBJ2-5, with 11 positions matching TRBD1. Germline values: CDR1 SGDLS, CDR2 YYNGEE. V was pared by 4 bases and J by 5 bases, with 10 bases of the junction left unmatched. This CDR3 has 16 amino acids. This CDR3 is CASSPRTGGVGETQYF. CDR3 bases: TGTGCCAGCAGCCCTCGGACAGGGGGCGTGGGGGAGACCCAGTACTTC.

This chain uses TRBV7-9 with TRBJ2-6, with D hard to call. The V gene's germline CDR1 is SEHNR and CDR2 FQNEAQ (reference sequence). The CDR3 consists of 16 residues. Trimming shortened V by 5 bases and J by 4 bases, and 15 bases separated the two germline ends. CDR3 protein: CASSPRSRTGANVLTF. Written as DNA, the CDR3 is TGTGCCAGCAGCCCCCGCAGTAGGACCGGGGCCAACGTCCTGACTTTC.

The chain recombines TRBV6-5 with TRBJ1-1, with TRBD1 matching 7 bases. The length of the CDR3 is 15 residues. The germline CDR1 and CDR2 sequences are MNHEY and SVGAGI. Unmatched junction bases numbered 6, after V lost 5 bases and J lost 0 bases. The CDR3 nucleotides read TGTGCCAGCAGTCCCCGACAGGGATTGAACACTGAAGCTTTCTTT. Protein: CASSPRQGLNTEAFF.

The rearrangement uses TRBV6-1 and TRBJ2-5, with D possibly matching TRBD1 (5 bases). V lost 2 bases to trimming and J lost 2 bases, with 15 bases between them. The CDR3 contains 16 residues. Per the germline V gene, CDR1 is MNHNS and CDR2 is SASEGT. DNA of the CDR3: TGTGCCAGCAGTGAAAATCTCCTAGGGGAACAAGAGACCCAGTACTTC. This gives the protein CASSENLLGEQETQYF.

This clone was seen more than once but under ten times. This chain links TRBV20-1 with TRBJ1-2; no definite D call. V lost 0 bases to trimming and J lost 8 bases, with 7 bases between them. The CDR3 runs 11 residues. Germline CDR1 reads DFQATT; CDR2 reads SNEGSKA (reference sequence). This CDR3 is CSARDGEGYTF. In DNA, the CDR3 is TGCAGTGCTAGAGACGGGGAAGGCTACACCTTC.

V usage is TRBV5-1 and J usage is TRBJ1-1, with D hard to call. The V gene's germline CDR1 is SGHRS and CDR2 YFSETQ. This CDR3 has 15 amino acids. The V end lost 0 bases, the J end lost 1 base, and 10 bases lay between the germline ends. CDR3 sequence reads: CASSLETPGNTEAFF. In DNA, the CDR3 is TGCGCCAGCAGCTTGGAAACCCCAGGGAACACTGAAGCTTTCTTT. Combining the CDR3 with reference TRBV5-1 and TRBJ1-1 gives the whole variable domain KAGVTQTPRYLIKTRGQQVTLSCSPISGHRSVSWYQQTPGQGLQFLFEYFSETQRNKGNFPGRFSGRQFSNSRSEMNVSTLELGDSALYLCASSLETPGNTEAFFGQGTRLTVV.

As regards this clone: The conserved phenylalanine or tryptophan is not found at the CDR3 terminus, so this likely reflects a read error. This chain links TRBV27 with TRBJ1-5; D call uncertain. V was clipped by 6 bases and J by 7 bases, with 13 bases between them. The CDR3 runs to 13 residues. Germline values: CDR1 MNHEY, CDR2 SMNVEV (reference sequence). The CDR3 region is CASSSSLLQPQHL. CDR3 DNA sequence: TGTGCCAGCAGCTCCTCTCTGTTGCAGCCCCAGCATCTT.

The chain couples TRBV5-1 to TRBJ1-3; D unresolved. The CDR3 sequence is 13 residues long. Germline V gene data show CDR1 as SGHRS and CDR2 as YFSETQ. V was pared by 3 bases and J by 0 bases, with 4 bases between. CDR3 residues: CASSSYSGNTIYF. For the CDR3, the DNA is TGCGCCAGCAGCTCCTACTCTGGAAACACCATATATTTT.

The rearrangement links TRBV30 to TRBJ1-2; 7 bases fit TRBD1. This CDR3 is 14 amino acids long. Trimming removed 5 bases from V and 0 bases from J; junction bases left unmatched: 6. From germline, CDR1 is GTSNPN and CDR2 SVGIG (reference sequence). The CDR3 DNA is TGTGCCTGGGGGGGACAGCGAGCTAACTATGGCTACACCTTC. Amino acid sequence: CAWGGQRANYGYTF.

In nucleotides, the CDR3 is TGTGCCAGCAGCATCGGGACAGGGGGCAATCGGATCGCCGGGGAGCTGTTTTTT. Its protein is CASSIGTGGNRIAGELFF. The genes are TRBV7-9 and TRBJ2-2; 12 nucleotides match TRBD1. Germline CDR1 and CDR2: SEHNR and FQNEAQ (reference sequence). The CDR3 is 18 residues long. Germline trimming cut 5 bases from V and 6 bases from J; bases unmatched to any gene: 13.

The gene calls are TRBV11-3 and TRBJ2-1, with 7 bases fitting TRBD2. The trim removed 2 bases at V and 7 bases at J, leaving 5 bases unmatched. Looked up from germline, CDR1 is SGHNT and CDR2 is YENEEA. The length of the CDR3 is 14 residues. The CDR3 is CASSLSSGVNEQFF. In DNA form, the CDR3 reads TGTGCCAGCAGCTTATCAAGCGGGGTAAATGAGCAGTTCTTC.

The genes are TRBV5-6 and TRBJ2-3; D remains unclear. The CDR3 covers 16 residues. CDR1 and CDR2 (germline): SGHDT, YYEEEE. V was cut by 0 bases and J by 0 bases, with 11 bases left in between. Here the CDR3 reads CASSLVLSSSTDTQYF. In DNA, the CDR3 is TGTGCCAGCAGCTTGGTTTTGTCCTCTAGCACAGATACGCAGTATTTT.

The J gene is TRBJ2-3, the V gene TRBV7-9, with D hard to call. Trimming stripped 6 bases from V and 0 bases from J, with 10 bases between. This CDR3 is 14 amino acids long. Germline lookup yields CDR1 SEHNR and CDR2 FQNEAQ (reference sequence). This CDR3 is CASRGFSSTDTQYF. The CDR3 DNA reads as TGTGCCAGCAGGGGGTTTTCTAGCACAGATACGCAGTATTTT.

The CDR3 DNA sequence: TGTGCCAGTAGTACCAATTCTCTCACAGGGCTGGGCGGCTACACCTTC. Amino acid sequence: CASSTNSLTGLGGYTF. The rearrangement links TRBV19 to TRBJ1-2; weak D call: TRBD1 (6 bases). V lost 4 bases and J 8 bases, leaving 23 bases between the germline ends. Germline assignment: CDR1 LNHDA and CDR2 SQIVND (reference sequence). This CDR3 is 16 amino acids long.

This chain uses TRBV5-5 with TRBJ2-1, with D unresolved. The germline V gene encodes CDR1 SGHKS and CDR2 YYEKEE (reference sequence). V gave up 0 bases and J gave up 7 bases, with 5 bases separating them. This CDR3 is 12 amino acids long. CDR3 sequence (DNA): TGTGCCAGCAGCTTGGAGGTAAATGAGCAGTTCTTC. This sequence encodes CASSLEVNEQFF.

J is TRBJ1-6 and V is TRBV2; TRBD1 aligns across 9 bases. The ends lost 2 bases at V and 8 bases at J; junction bases unmatched: 4. Per germline, CDR1 SNHLY and CDR2 FYNNEI. The CDR3 sequence is 15 residues long. CDR3 nucleotide sequence: TGTGCCAGCAGTGAATCGGGACAGGGCCATTCACCCCTCCACTTT. This gives the protein CASSESGQGHSPLHF.

The chain recombines TRBV6-1 with TRBJ2-3, with a possible D match to TRBD2 (5 bases). V was trimmed by 8 bases and J by 0 bases, leaving 12 bases between them. There are 14 residues in the CDR3. Germline V lookup: CDR1 MNHNS, CDR2 SASEGT. CDR3 amino acids: CASRREFSTDTQYF. CDR3 in DNA: TGTGCCAGCCGAAGGGAGTTTAGCACAGATACGCAGTATTTT.

The chain has TRBV6-1 and TRBJ2-6, with TRBD1 identical over 7 bases. The CDR3 spans 18 residues. J lost 4 bases, V lost 4 bases, and 13 bases had no gene match. The V gene's germline CDR1 is MNHNS and CDR2 SASEGT. The CDR3 coding sequence is TGTGCCAGCAGTGCACACCACAGGGGCGGAAAAGGGGCCAACGTCCTGACTTTC. Its translation is CASSAHHRGGKGANVLTF.

The chain combines TRBV5-1 with TRBJ1-4, with a possible D match to TRBD1 (5 bases). The CDR3 is 14 amino acids. CDR1 and CDR2 from the germline V gene are SGHRS and YFSETQ. The V gene lost 0 bases and the J gene lost 6 bases, with 9 bases spanning the gap. The CDR3 reads CASSLGDSYEKLFF. The CDR3 DNA follows: TGCGCCAGCAGCTTGGGTGACAGCTATGAAAAACTGTTTTTT.

This clone appeared a single time. The chain carries TRBV15 and TRBJ1-2; weak D call: TRBD1 (5 bases). The germline V and J ends were trimmed by 0 bases and 10 bases, with 18 bases remaining between them. The germline V gene encodes CDR1 LNHNV and CDR2 YYDKDF (reference sequence). The CDR3 covers 15 residues. The CDR3, as DNA: TGTGCCACCAGCAGAGATCCGGGAGGAGGGGAAGACTACACCTTC. Amino acid sequence: CATSRDPGGGEDYTF.

The chain combines TRBV7-6 with TRBJ1-5, with D possibly TRBD1 on 6 matching bases. CDR1 and CDR2 (germline): SGHVS, FNYEAQ. Trimming cost V 1 base and J 1 base, with 11 bases left between them. CDR3 size: 16 residues. The CDR3 here is CASSLGGAGSNQPQHF. The CDR3 nucleotides are TGTGCCAGCAGCTTAGGGGGGGCGGGAAGCAATCAGCCCCAGCATTTT.

To note about this clone: With a much larger clone just one base away, this may be a read error. The CDR3 here is CASSLDVNTEAFF. The DNA of the CDR3 is TGTGCCAGCAGCTTAGACGTGAACACTGAAGCTTTCTTT. The chain couples TRBV7-3 to TRBJ1-1, with no clear D. Trimming took 2 bases from V and 0 from J, leaving 4 bases between them. CDR1 and CDR2 from the germline V gene are SGHTA and FQGTGA. This CDR3 is 13 amino acids long.

The CDR3: CASSSAGTGVTGYTF. The CDR3 DNA sequence: TGTGCCAGCAGCTCAGCCGGGACAGGGGTAACAGGCTACACCTTC. The rearrangement joins TRBV5-4 to TRBJ1-2; TRBD1 matches at 10 bases. The CDR3 is made up of 15 amino acids. Germline V lookup: CDR1 SGHNT, CDR2 YYREEE (reference sequence). Unmatched junction bases numbered 10, after V lost 3 bases and J lost 8 bases.

J is TRBJ1-3 and V is TRBV11-2, with TRBD1 matching 8 bases. V shed 5 bases and J 10 bases; nucleotides not matched to a gene: 10. The CDR3 spans 14 residues. Germline V gene lookup returns CDR1 SGHAT and CDR2 FQNNGV. For the CDR3, the DNA is TGTGCCAGCAGCCGGACAGGGTTGTCGGGAACCATATATTTT. Its translation: CASSRTGLSGTIYF.

This clone came up a few times. V usage is TRBV7-9 and J usage is TRBJ2-5; no firm D call. The CDR3 is 14 amino acids. Germline V gene lookup returns CDR1 SEHNR and CDR2 FQNEAQ (reference sequence). Trimming pared 2 bases from V and 3 bases from J, leaving 10 bases between. The CDR3 region is CASSLRAAEETQYF. The CDR3 region has the DNA TGTGCCAGCAGCTTACGGGCGGCAGAAGAGACCCAGTACTTC. Variable domain in full (rest from reference TRBV7-9 and TRBJ2-5): DTGVSQNPRHKITKRGQNVTFRCDPISEHNRLYWYRQTLGQGPEFLTYFQNEAQLEKSRLLSDRFSAERPKGSFSTLEIQRTEQGDSAMYLCASSLRAAEETQYFGPGTRLLVL.

The V and J genes are TRBV4-1 and TRBJ1-4; D might be TRBD1 (5 bases). The germline gives CDR1 MGHRA, CDR2 YSYEKL. Deletions cut 2 bases from V and 1 base from J, with 14 bases between. This CDR3 spans 17 amino acids. CDR3 in DNA: TGCGCCAGCAGCCAACCTCTAGACAGAATAACTAATGAAAAACTGTTTTTT. It specifies CASSQPLDRITNEKLFF.